This T cell receptor beta chain was identified in a study of blood T cells in healthy people across ages. In this sample, this clonotype turned up a few times. CDR1 and CDR2 from the germline V gene are SEHNR and FQNEAQ (reference sequence). Trimming cost V 5 bases and J 1 base, with 20 bases left between them. CDR3 length equals 17 residues. Combining a sample-barcoded 5' primer with a J-beta primer mix, a second PCR ran for 7 to 11 cycles. TCRdb used MiXCR to reprocess the 5' RACE reads, holding one entry per CDR3 protein. The data hold approximately 900,000 distinct CDR3 sequences, with 25% to 35% observed a single time. These data also formed part of another study, on T cells of mothers and their children.

This TCR was sampled from a woman aged 40 to 50 in good health. Sequenced material: blood. The genes are TRBV7-9 and TRBJ2-5; D not certain. CDR3 in amino acids: CASSRRVARISQETQYF. CDR3 bases: TGTGCCAGCAGCCGCCGAGTGGCCAGGATTAGCCAAGAGACCCAGTACTTC.